Detailed here is one TCR beta chain. Sample time point: peripheral blood 6 weeks after treatment start. Diagnoses among patients were locally advanced or metastatic urothelial carcinoma. Individual patients had between 1 and 8 samples, taken pretreatment and on-treatment. The data belong to a study of PD-L1 blockade in urothelial cancer. About the study: About nine tenths of the roughly 29 patients comprised males who had bladder-origin urothelial cancer.

Synthetic templates analogous to TCR were spiked into all PCRs individually. Repertoires were generated with immunoSEQ multiplex PCR, while TCRdb's copy carries only in-frame clones and drops some. The sample holds 48,000 or so clones; roughly 80% are singletons and the top ten take over 8.5%. The sample consisted of PBMCs, taken around atezolizumab (anti-PD-L1) treatment. This clonotype was obtained from a man aged 65 to 85 with urothelial cancer.

In DNA, the CDR3 is TGTGCCACCAGCAGAGGGGCAGGTCCACTTGGCTACACCTTC. It specifies CATSRGAGPLGYTF. The rearrangement links TRBV15 to TRBJ1-2; D remains ambiguous. The V gene lost 1 base and the J gene lost 7 bases, with 13 bases spanning the gap. Germline CDR1 is LNHNV and CDR2 is YYDKDF (reference sequence). This CDR3 comprises 14 residues. The full variable domain, rest sourced from reference TRBV15 and TRBJ1-2, is DAMVIQNPRYQVTQFGKPVTLSCSQTLNHNVMYWYQQKSSQAPKLLFHYYDKDFNNEADTPDNFQSRRPNTSFCFLDIRSPGLGDTAMYLCATSRGAGPLGYTFGSGTRLTVV.